This T cell receptor (beta chain) is from a study of shared clonotypes between healthy human individuals. Study information: Researchers assigned three CD4 naive, three CD4 memory, two CD8 naive and one CD8 memory plate to each donor.

Both subsets, CD45RA+ naive and CD45RA-negative memory, were split from the CD4+ cells. Data came from immunoSEQ multiplex PCR; TCRdb stores just in-frame clones and leaves some out. The sample lists 500,000 to 550,000 clones; 95% to 97% were seen once. In germline, CDR1 is SGHNT, CDR2 YENEEA. The CDR3 is 13 amino acids. The V segment lost 4 bases and the J segment 10 bases; nucleotides outside the gene matches: 5. The chain is built from TRBV11-3 and TRBJ2-1; TRBD1 aligns across 9 bases. Sequencing was performed on naive CD4+ T cells sorted from blood. Indicated subset: CD45RA+ positively selected. The receptor was isolated from a woman aged 25 to 39 in good health. Here the CDR3 reads CASSSQDRGEQFF. CDR3 sequence (DNA): TGTGCCAGCAGCTCTCAGGACAGGGGAGAGCAGTTCTTC. Combining the CDR3 with reference TRBV11-3 and TRBJ2-1 gives the whole variable domain EAGVVQSPRYKIIEKKQPVAFWCNPISGHNTLYWYLQNLGQGPELLIRYENEEAVDDSQLPKDRFSAERLKGVDSTLKIQPAELGDSAVYLCASSSQDRGEQFFGPGTRLTVL.